This paragraph covers one T cell receptor beta chain sequence. TCRdb's table, derived via immunoSEQ multiplex PCR, lists solely in-frame clones and lacks some. In the table there are about 2 million clones, around 95% of which are singletons. This specimen comes from a study of shared clonotypes between healthy human individuals. Per the germline V gene, CDR1 is SGHTA and CDR2 is FQGTGA. Trimming left V 4 bases short and J 10 bases short, with 11 bases between. This CDR3 contains 12 residues. The chain links TRBV7-3 to TRBJ2-1, with D possibly TRBD1 on 6 matching bases. Sequenced material: naive CD4+ T cells sorted from blood. Subset given: CD45RA+ positively selected. The receptor was isolated from a man aged 18 to 30 in good health. CDR3: CASSSQGREQFF. In DNA form, the CDR3 reads TGTGCCAGCAGCTCACAGGGACGGGAGCAGTTCTTC.